This TCR beta chain was found in a study of cytomegalovirus exposure and HLA in healthy donors. The V and J ends lost 5 bases and 4 bases, in that order; junction bases with no gene match: 6. This CDR3 is 16 amino acids long. From germline, CDR1 is SNHLY and CDR2 FYNNEI. Points from the study as a whole: Relative to equally common others, HLA-associated TCR beta chains showed greater clonal expansion in a later analysis. Cytomegalovirus status was reportedly diagnosed by the classifier with high sensitivity and specificity.

60 Vbeta and 13 Jbeta primers were used in PCR. The protocol was immunoSEQ multiplex PCR, while the TCRdb copy is restricted to in-frame clones and leaves out a portion. This sample has more than 65,000 clones, with under 70% found just once. Of note for this clone: The antigen is unknown.

Material for sequencing was PBMCs. The clonotype was recovered from a woman aged 50 to 60 in good health and CMV-seropositive. V and J are TRBV2 and TRBJ2-2; TRBD2 agrees at 11 bases. The CDR3 coding sequence is TGTGCCAGCAGTTTTAGCGGGGGGGCAGGCACCGGGGAGCTGTTTTTT. Translation gives CASSFSGGAGTGELFF.